This entry lists 22 T cell receptor beta chains sequenced from one sample in a study of early stage breast cancer tumors. The repertoire was sequenced with immunoSEQ multiplex PCR; TCRdb's copy has only in-frame clones and lacks some. Here the sample spans 50,000 or so clones, roughly 84% being singletons. Sequencing was done on a sample of blood. These receptors came from a person aged 50-59 years with breast cancer.

CDR3 loop: CAISEEPTGGTEAFF. The CDR3 DNA sequence: TGTGCCATCAGTGAGGAACCGACAGGGGGGACTGAAGCTTTCTTT. The chain couples TRBV10-3 to TRBJ1-1; 9 bases fit TRBD1. The germline V gene has CDR1 ENHRY and CDR2 SYGVKD. Trimming cost V 2 bases and J 5 bases; bases outside gene matches: 6. The CDR3 extends over 15 amino acids.

The gene calls are TRBV2 and TRBJ1-1; D call uncertain. The germline V gene has CDR1 SNHLY and CDR2 FYNNEI. The CDR3 consists of 18 residues. Trimming removed 6 bases from V and 0 bases from J, with 23 bases in between. In DNA form, the CDR3 reads TGTGCCAGCAGCACCGGAATGCCATTCTACGGGGTGAACACTGAAGCTTTCTTT. This sequence encodes CASSTGMPFYGVNTEAFF.

The rearrangement joins TRBV5-6 to TRBJ2-5; no clear D gene. The CDR3 covers 12 residues. In germline, CDR1 is SGHDT, CDR2 YYEEEE. V was cut by 0 bases and J by 5 bases, with 5 bases left in between. CDR3 loop: CASSLAGETQYF. In DNA, the CDR3 is TGTGCCAGCAGCTTGGCCGGGGAGACCCAGTACTTC.

The chain uses TRBV5-1 and TRBJ2-1; 8 bases line up with TRBD2. The V segment lost 4 bases and the J segment 3 bases; nucleotides outside the gene matches: 6. This CDR3 comprises 15 residues. The germline gives CDR1 SGHRS, CDR2 YFSETQ. The chain's CDR3 is CASSAGGGNYNEQFF. The CDR3 DNA sequence: TGCGCCAGCAGCGCGGGGGGCGGGAACTACAATGAGCAGTTCTTC.

This chain's CDR3 is CASINPGQGRSYEQYF. The CDR3 region has the DNA TGTGCCAGCATAAACCCGGGACAGGGTAGGTCCTACGAGCAGTACTTC. The chain joins TRBV2 to TRBJ2-5, with 9 bases identical to TRBD1. Matching the DNA end better, TRBJ2-7 makes the J call doubtful. This CDR3 contains 16 residues. From germline, CDR1 is SNHLY and CDR2 FYNNEI.

The rearrangement joins TRBV11-1 to TRBJ1-5; possibly TRBD1 for D (6 bases). The germline gives CDR1 SGHAT, CDR2 FQDESV (reference sequence). The CDR3 is 15 amino acids. V lost 8 bases, J lost 6 bases, and 20 bases lay in between. The CDR3 nucleotides are TGTGCCAGCCCCCGGGGGGCTCCTTTGGGTCAGCCCCAGCATTTT. Translating it yields CASPRGAPLGQPQHF.

The rearrangement joins TRBV19 to TRBJ1-2; D gene uncertain. Germline CDR1 LNHDA, CDR2 SQIVND (reference sequence). There are 12 residues in the CDR3. Deletions cut 2 bases from V and 5 bases from J, with 6 bases between. The CDR3 is CASSIMGYGYTF. The CDR3 region has the DNA TGTGCCAGTAGTATAATGGGATATGGCTACACCTTC.

V usage is TRBV7-3 and J usage is TRBJ2-7; D possibly corresponds to TRBD2 (6 bases). Trimming took off 5 bases at V and 0 bases at J, with 23 bases between the two ends. Germline CDR1 is SGHTA and CDR2 is FQGTGA. This CDR3 is 18 amino acids long. In DNA, the CDR3 is TGTGCCAGCAGCCCCACCTCTTGGTTGGGACTTGGCTCCTACGAGCAGTACTTC. It yields the protein CASSPTSWLGLGSYEQYF.

This clone was counted once. The gene calls are TRBV5-4 and TRBJ1-4, with a weak D call TRBD1 (5 bases). With 0 bases removed from V and 0 bases from J, the gap between germline ends came to 15 bases. Germline assignment: CDR1 SGHNT and CDR2 YYREEE (reference sequence). This CDR3 contains 18 residues. The CDR3 DNA reads TGTGCCAGCAGCTTGGGGGGCGGTTCCATTTCAACTAATGAAAAACTGTTTTTT. Translation gives CASSLGGGSISTNEKLFF.

This sequence joins TRBV5-1 and TRBJ2-6; tentatively, D is TRBD1 or TRBD2 (5 bases each). V was trimmed by 0 bases and J by 0 bases, leaving 7 bases between them. Germline CDR1 SGHRS, CDR2 YFSETQ. The CDR3 covers 16 residues. The CDR3 here is CASSLGGSSGANVLTF. CDR3 DNA: TGCGCCAGCAGCTTGGGGGGGTCCTCTGGGGCCAACGTCCTGACTTTC. Variable domain in full (rest from reference TRBV5-1 and TRBJ2-6): KAGVTQTPRYLIKTRGQQVTLSCSPISGHRSVSWYQQTPGQGLQFLFEYFSETQRNKGNFPGRFSGRQFSNSRSEMNVSTLELGDSALYLCASSLGGSSGANVLTFGAGSRLTVL.

The genes are TRBV7-2 and TRBJ2-3; tentative D call: TRBD2 (5 bases). This CDR3 contains 15 residues. Deletions cut 2 bases from V and 0 bases from J, with 9 bases between. Germline CDR1 reads SGHTA; CDR2 reads FQGNSA. The CDR3 is CASSLWRASTDTQYF. In nucleotides, the CDR3 is TGTGCCAGCAGCTTATGGCGGGCTAGCACAGATACGCAGTATTTT.

The chain couples TRBV19 to TRBJ1-1; a weak D match, TRBD1 (5 bases). Trimming took 0 bases from V and 7 from J, leaving 15 bases between them. The CDR3 runs 15 residues. Germline V gene sequence: CDR1 LNHDA, CDR2 SQIVND (reference sequence). The CDR3 loop is CASSIDPIQGREAFF. The CDR3 DNA reads as TGTGCCAGTAGTATAGATCCCATTCAGGGTCGTGAAGCTTTCTTT.

V usage is TRBV6-5 and J usage is TRBJ1-4, with a tentative D call TRBD1 (5 bases). CDR3 size: 11 residues. V lost 6 bases, J lost 12 bases, and 11 bases lay in between. The germline CDR1 and CDR2 sequences are MNHEY and SVGAGI. Here the CDR3 DNA reads TGTGCCAGCAGGGCAGGGTTCCAACTGTTTTTT. Its protein product is CASRAGFQLFF.

CDR3: CASSLGAGSSYEQYF. CDR3 nucleotide sequence: TGTGCCAGCAGCTTGGGGGCAGGGAGCTCCTACGAGCAGTACTTC. V is TRBV5-4 and J is TRBJ2-7; D assignment may be TRBD1 or TRBD2 (5 bases each). CDR3 length equals 15 residues. The germline CDR1 and CDR2 sequences are SGHNT and YYREEE (reference sequence). With 0 bases removed from V and 0 bases from J, the gap between germline ends came to 10 bases.

This chain joins TRBV7-9 and TRBJ2-3; 9 bases match TRBD1. The germline V gene encodes CDR1 SEHNR and CDR2 FQNEAQ (reference sequence). The CDR3 is 16 residues long. The J segment lost 3 bases and the V segment lost 4 bases, leaving 8 bases of the junction unmatched. CDR3 amino acids: CASSSGQGIGTDTQYF. Written as DNA, the CDR3 is TGTGCCAGCAGCTCCGGACAGGGGATAGGTACAGATACGCAGTATTTT. Complete variable domain (other parts from reference TRBV7-9 and TRBJ2-3): DTGVSQNPRHKITKRGQNVTFRCDPISEHNRLYWYRQTLGQGPEFLTYFQNEAQLEKSRLLSDRFSAERPKGSFSTLEIQRTEQGDSAMYLCASSSGQGIGTDTQYFGPGTRLTVL.

CDR3 DNA: TGTGCCAGCTCCCCAAAGGGGGGCCCCTCTGGAAACACCATATATTTT. It translates to CASSPKGGPSGNTIYF. The genes are TRBV18 and TRBJ1-3; TRBD1 is a possible D gene (6 bases). The CDR3 has 16 amino acids. Germline V gene data show CDR1 as KGHSH and CDR2 as LQKENI. The V gene lost 6 bases and the J gene lost 0 bases, with 15 bases spanning the gap.

The genes are TRBV27 and TRBJ2-5; maybe TRBD2 (7 bases). The CDR3 spans 15 residues. Trimming pared 3 bases from V and 4 bases from J, leaving 15 bases between. CDR1 is MNHEY and CDR2 is SMNVEV in the germline V gene (reference sequence). CDR3 nucleotide sequence: TGTGCCAGCAGTTTTAGAGGGGGGAGGGGAGAGACCCAGTACTTC. It specifies CASSFRGGRGETQYF.

The chain is built from TRBV11-2 and TRBJ2-7, with D uncertain. CDR1 SGHAT and CDR2 FQNNGV come from the germline V gene. The length of the CDR3 is 14 residues. V was trimmed by 5 bases and J by 5 bases, leaving 16 bases between them. The CDR3 DNA sequence: TGTGCCAGCAGCCCTTTTCGTTCACACCACGAGCAGTACTTC. As protein: CASSPFRSHHEQYF.

The chain is built from TRBV11-2 and TRBJ1-1; tentatively, D is TRBD1 (6 bases). Germline V gene sequence: CDR1 SGHAT, CDR2 FQNNGV. CDR3 length: 15 amino acids. V lost 1 base and J 6 bases, leaving 15 bases between the germline ends. This chain's CDR3 is CASSLAGQNSAEAFF. Here the CDR3 DNA reads TGTGCCAGCAGCTTAGCTGGACAGAACTCAGCTGAAGCTTTCTTT.

The chain couples TRBV5-1 to TRBJ2-3; possible D gene TRBD2, 6 bases. Germline V gives CDR1 SGHRS, CDR2 YFSETQ. The V gene lost 0 bases and the J gene lost 2 bases, with 7 bases spanning the gap. CDR3 length equals 14 residues. The CDR3: CASSLGGNTDTQYF. Here the CDR3 DNA reads TGCGCCAGCAGCTTGGGCGGGAACACAGATACGCAGTATTTT.

V is TRBV7-9 and J is TRBJ2-5; no firm D call. CDR3 length: 14 amino acids. The germline V gene has CDR1 SEHNR and CDR2 FQNEAQ (reference sequence). V was cut by 0 bases and J by 5 bases, with 10 bases left in between. The CDR3 nucleotides read TGTGCCAGCAGCTTAGCCCCAGCTGCTGAGACCCAGTACTTC. This gives the protein CASSLAPAAETQYF.

The chain joins TRBV6-1 to TRBJ2-7; D is tentatively TRBD1 or TRBD2 (5 bases each). Trimming cost V 4 bases and J 9 bases, with 22 bases left between them. The CDR3 covers 15 residues. Germline V gene lookup returns CDR1 MNHNS and CDR2 SASEGT. The CDR3 protein is CASSGDSDLGDRQYF. The CDR3 coding sequence is TGTGCCAGCAGTGGCGACAGTGATTTGGGAGATCGGCAGTACTTC.